The entry below describes one T cell receptor beta chain. This CDR3 is also generated by other DNA sequences in the sample. Using immunoSEQ multiplex PCR, the repertoire was profiled, and TCRdb retains in-frame clones only, with some absent. The sample contains more than 70,000 clones, around three quarters of which appear only once. This entry is derived from a study of blood T cell repertoires in COVID-19. CDR3 length: 13 amino acids. The germline CDR1 and CDR2 sequences are SGHRS and YFSETQ. Trimming cost V 4 bases and J 4 bases; bases outside gene matches: 3. The specimen sequenced was peripheral blood. The sequence was collected from a woman in her 70s with acute or convalescent COVID-19. This chain joins TRBV5-1 and TRBJ1-1; TRBD1 aligns across 8 bases. In nucleotides, the CDR3 is TGCGCCAGCAGCCCCGGACAGGGCACTGAAGCTTTCTTT. This gives the protein CASSPGQGTEAFF.